The clone carrying this T cell receptor (beta chain) was counted only a few times. Its target is unknown. This CDR3 is built from 12 residues. Germline lookup yields CDR1 DFQATT and CDR2 SNEGSKA (reference sequence). V was pared by 3 bases and J by 13 bases, with 18 bases between. The library was made from cDNA and included unique molecular identifiers. A single record per CDR3 protein comes from TCRdb applying MiXCR to the PCR reads. The sample comprises roughly 580,000 distinct CDR3 sequences, around 44% of which are singletons, and roughly 1.8% rests with the top ten. This specimen comes from a study of post-analysis software for immune sequencing data. Study conclusions and caveats: Included in a set of roughly 5 TRBV segments more frequent in patients than controls were TRBV5-6, TRBV5-1 and TRBV20-1. Multiple sclerosis patients had significantly lower normalized Chao1 diversity than controls.

What was sequenced was blood. This clonotype was sampled from a girl aged 5 to 17 with multiple sclerosis. The genes are TRBV20-1 and TRBJ2-5; D is possibly TRBD1 (5 bases). CDR3 in DNA: TGCAGTGCTAGCGGCTCTGACAGCGCGCGGTACTTC. Translating it yields CSASGSDSARYF.